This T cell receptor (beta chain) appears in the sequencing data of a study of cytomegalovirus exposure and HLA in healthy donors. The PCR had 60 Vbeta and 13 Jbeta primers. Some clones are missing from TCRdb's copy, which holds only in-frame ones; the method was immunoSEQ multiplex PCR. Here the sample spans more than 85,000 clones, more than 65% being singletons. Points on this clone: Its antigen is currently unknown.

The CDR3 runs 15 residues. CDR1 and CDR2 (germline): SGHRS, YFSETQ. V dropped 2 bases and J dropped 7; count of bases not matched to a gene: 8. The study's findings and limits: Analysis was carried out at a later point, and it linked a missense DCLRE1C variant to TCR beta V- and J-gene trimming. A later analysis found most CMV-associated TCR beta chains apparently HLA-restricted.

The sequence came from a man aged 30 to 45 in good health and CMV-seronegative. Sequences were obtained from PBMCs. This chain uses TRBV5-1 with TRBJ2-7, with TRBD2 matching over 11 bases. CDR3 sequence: CASSLMTSGIDEQYF. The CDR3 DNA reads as TGCGCCAGCAGCTTAATGACTAGCGGGATCGATGAGCAGTACTTC.